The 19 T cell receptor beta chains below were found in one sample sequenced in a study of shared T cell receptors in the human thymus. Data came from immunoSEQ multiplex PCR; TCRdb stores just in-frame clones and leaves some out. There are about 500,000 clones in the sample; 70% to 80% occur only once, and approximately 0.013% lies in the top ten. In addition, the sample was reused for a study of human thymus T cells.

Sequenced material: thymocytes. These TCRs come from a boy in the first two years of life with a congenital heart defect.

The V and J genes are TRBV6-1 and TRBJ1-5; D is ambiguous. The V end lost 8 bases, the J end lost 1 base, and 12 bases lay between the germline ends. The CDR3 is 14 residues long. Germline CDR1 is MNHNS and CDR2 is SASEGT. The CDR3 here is CASETLESNQPQHF. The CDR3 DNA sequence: TGTGCCAGCGAAACGCTGGAGAGCAATCAGCCCCAGCATTTT.

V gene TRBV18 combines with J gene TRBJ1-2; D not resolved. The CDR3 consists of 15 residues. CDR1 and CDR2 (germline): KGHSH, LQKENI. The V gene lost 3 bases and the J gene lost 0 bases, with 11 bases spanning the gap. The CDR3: CASSPTILANYGYTF. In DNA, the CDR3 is TGTGCCAGCTCACCCACAATACTAGCTAACTATGGCTACACCTTC.

This CDR3 is CASRRHDYEQYF. The CDR3 DNA reads TGTGCCAGCAGAAGACACGACTACGAGCAGTACTTC. This chain joins TRBV6-6 and TRBJ2-7; D call uncertain. The CDR3 covers 12 residues. Trimming shortened V by 6 bases and J by 3 bases, and 9 bases separated the two germline ends. The V gene's germline CDR1 is MNHNY and CDR2 SVGAGI (reference sequence).

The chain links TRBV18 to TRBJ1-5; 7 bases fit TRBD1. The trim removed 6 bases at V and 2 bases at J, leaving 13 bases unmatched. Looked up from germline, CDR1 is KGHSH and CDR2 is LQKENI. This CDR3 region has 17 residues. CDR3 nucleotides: TGTGCCAGCTCCCCAGGGGGAAGCGGGAGTGGCAATCAGCCCCAGCATTTT. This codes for CASSPGGSGSGNQPQHF.

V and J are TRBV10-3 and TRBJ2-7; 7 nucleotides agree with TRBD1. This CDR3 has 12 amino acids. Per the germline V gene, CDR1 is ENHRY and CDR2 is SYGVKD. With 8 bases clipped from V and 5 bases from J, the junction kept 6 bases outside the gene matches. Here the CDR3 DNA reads TGTGCCATCTCTGGACAGGTCGACGAGCAGTACTTC. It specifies CAISGQVDEQYF.

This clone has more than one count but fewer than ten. The DNA of the CDR3 is TGTGCTAGTGGACCGGACAGGGGCCAGCCCCAGCATTTT. It yields the protein CASGPDRGQPQHF. The chain uses TRBV12-5 and TRBJ1-5; 9 bases agree with TRBD1. This CDR3 spans 13 amino acids. CDR1 is LGHNT, CDR2 FRNRAP, per germline. V shed 6 bases, J shed 7 bases, and the junction held 4 bases outside the gene matches.

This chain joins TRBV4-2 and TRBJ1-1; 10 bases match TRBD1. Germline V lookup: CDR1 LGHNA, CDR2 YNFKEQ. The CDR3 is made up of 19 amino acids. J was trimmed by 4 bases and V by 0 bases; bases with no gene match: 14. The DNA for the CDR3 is TGTGCCAGCAGCCAAGACGGGGGCGGGACAGGGGCGCGGCGCACTGAAGCTTTCTTT. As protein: CASSQDGGGTGARRTEAFF.

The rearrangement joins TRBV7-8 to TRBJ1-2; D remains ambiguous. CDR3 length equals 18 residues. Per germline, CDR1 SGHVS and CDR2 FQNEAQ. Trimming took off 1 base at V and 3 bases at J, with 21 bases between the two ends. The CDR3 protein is CASSLGYSISAVDYGYTF. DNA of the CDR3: TGTGCCAGCAGCTTAGGGTATAGCATATCGGCTGTTGACTATGGCTACACCTTC.

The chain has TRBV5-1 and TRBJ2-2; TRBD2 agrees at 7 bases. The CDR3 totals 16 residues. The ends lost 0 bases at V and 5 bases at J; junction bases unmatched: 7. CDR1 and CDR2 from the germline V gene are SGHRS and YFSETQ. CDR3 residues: CASSLEETSWTGELFF. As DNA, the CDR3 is TGCGCCAGCAGCTTGGAGGAGACTAGCTGGACCGGGGAGCTGTTTTTT.

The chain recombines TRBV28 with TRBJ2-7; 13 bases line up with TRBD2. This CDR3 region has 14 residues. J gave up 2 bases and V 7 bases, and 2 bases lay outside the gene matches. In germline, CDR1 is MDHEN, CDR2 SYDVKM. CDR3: CASKLAGGPYEQYF. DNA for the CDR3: TGTGCCAGCAAACTAGCGGGAGGGCCCTACGAGCAGTACTTC.

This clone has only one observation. The CDR3 coding sequence is TGCAGCGTTGAAGGACCATGCGGGGAAAAACTGTTTTTT. It encodes CSVEGPCGEKLFF. The chain is built from TRBV29-1 and TRBJ1-4; D remains ambiguous. CDR1 and CDR2 from the germline V gene are SQVTM and ANQGSEA. The CDR3 is 13 residues long. V lost 1 base and J 8 bases, leaving 11 bases between the germline ends.

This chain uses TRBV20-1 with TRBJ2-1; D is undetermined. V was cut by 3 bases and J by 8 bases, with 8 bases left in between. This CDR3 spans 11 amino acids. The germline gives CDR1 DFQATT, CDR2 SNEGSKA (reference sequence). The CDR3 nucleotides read TGCAGTGCTAGGAGTAGTGATGAGCAGTTCTTC. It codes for CSARSSDEQFF.

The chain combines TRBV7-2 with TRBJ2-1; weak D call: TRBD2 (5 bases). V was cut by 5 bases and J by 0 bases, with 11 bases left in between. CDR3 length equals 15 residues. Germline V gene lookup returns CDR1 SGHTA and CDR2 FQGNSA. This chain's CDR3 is CASSPRESSYNEQFF. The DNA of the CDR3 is TGTGCCAGCAGCCCTAGGGAGTCCTCCTACAATGAGCAGTTCTTC.

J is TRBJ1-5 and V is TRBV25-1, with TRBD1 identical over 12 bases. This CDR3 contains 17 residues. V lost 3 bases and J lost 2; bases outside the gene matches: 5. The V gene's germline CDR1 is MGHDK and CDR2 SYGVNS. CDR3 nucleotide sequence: TGTGCCAGCAGTGAGGGACAGGGGGCGAGGGGCAATCAGCCCCAGCATTTT. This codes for CASSEGQGARGNQPQHF.

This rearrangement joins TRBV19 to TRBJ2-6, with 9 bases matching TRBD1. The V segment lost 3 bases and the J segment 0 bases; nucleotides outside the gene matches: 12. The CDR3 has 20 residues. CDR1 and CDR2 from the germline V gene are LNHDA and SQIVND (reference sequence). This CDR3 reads CASSIRGRQGGFSGANVLTF. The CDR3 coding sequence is TGTGCCAGTAGTATTCGGGGAAGACAGGGGGGATTCTCTGGGGCCAACGTCCTGACTTTC.

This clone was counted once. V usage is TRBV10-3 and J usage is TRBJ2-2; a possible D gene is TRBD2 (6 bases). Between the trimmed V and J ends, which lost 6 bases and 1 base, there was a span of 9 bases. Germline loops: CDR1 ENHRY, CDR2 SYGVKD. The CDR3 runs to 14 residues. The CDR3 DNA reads TGTGCCATCAGAATAGCGGAGAACACCGGGGAGCTGTTTTTT. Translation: CAIRIAENTGELFF.

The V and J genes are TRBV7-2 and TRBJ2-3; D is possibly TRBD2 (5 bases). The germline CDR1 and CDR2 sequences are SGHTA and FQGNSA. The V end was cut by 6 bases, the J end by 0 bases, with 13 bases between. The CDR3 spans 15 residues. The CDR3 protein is CASRTGSSSTDTQYF. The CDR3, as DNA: TGTGCCAGCAGGACGGGGTCATCTAGCACAGATACGCAGTATTTT.

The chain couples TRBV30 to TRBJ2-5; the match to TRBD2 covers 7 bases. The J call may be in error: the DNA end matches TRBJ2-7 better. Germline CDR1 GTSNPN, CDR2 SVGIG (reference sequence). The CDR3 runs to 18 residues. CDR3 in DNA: TGTGCCTGGAGTGTACGTTCTGTGCGGGAGCGGAGCTCCTACGAGCAGTACTTC. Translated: CAWSVRSVRERSSYEQYF.

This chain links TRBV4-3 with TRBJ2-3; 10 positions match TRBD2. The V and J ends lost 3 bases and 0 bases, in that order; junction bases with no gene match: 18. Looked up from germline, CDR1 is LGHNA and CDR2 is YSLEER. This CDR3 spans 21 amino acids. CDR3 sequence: CASSQALPKREGRSSTDTQYF. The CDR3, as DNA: TGCGCCAGCAGCCAGGCACTTCCAAAGCGGGAGGGCCGTTCTAGCACAGATACGCAGTATTTT.